Sequencing of this T cell receptor beta chain was carried out in a study of T cell responses to AZD1222 COVID-19 vaccine. Profiled with immunoSEQ multiplex PCR; TCRdb holds only in-frame clones, not every one. The sample consists of about 75,000 clones, approximately 88% of them appearing once. The clonotype comes from an adult who received the MenACWY meningococcal vaccine as a control. Sequencing used peripheral blood, obtained 28 days after the second dose of the MenACWY control vaccine.

The DNA of the CDR3 is TGTGCCAGCAGTTATCGGGGGGTGAACACTGAAGCTTTCTTT. This codes for CASSYRGVNTEAFF. This chain links TRBV6-5 with TRBJ1-1, with D perhaps matching TRBD1 (5 bases). The CDR3 is 14 amino acids. Looked up from germline, CDR1 is MNHEY and CDR2 is SVGAGI. The V end was cut by 3 bases, the J end by 0 bases, with 8 bases between.